This TCR beta chain originates from a study of long-term antiretroviral therapy in people with HIV. The assay, immunoSEQ v3.0, was run at survey level. Assay: immunoSEQ multiplex PCR; the TCRdb copy retains only in-frame clones and omits some. The data hold some 17,000 clones, with around 80% observed a single time. Germline-derived CDR1 and CDR2 are SGHTA and FQGNSA. The length of the CDR3 is 16 residues. Trimming took off 1 base at V and 1 base at J, with 13 bases between the two ends. The sequence was obtained from a man aged 50-60 years with HIV. The source material was unsorted PBMCs, sampled 0.3 years before starting antiretroviral therapy. The chain couples TRBV7-2 to TRBJ1-2, with a weak D call TRBD1 (6 bases). The DNA of the CDR3 is TGTGCCAGCAGCTTAGTCACAGGGATGGGTAACTATGGCTACACCTTC. It specifies CASSLVTGMGNYGYTF.